This T cell receptor beta chain was captured by sequencing in a study of human T cells and chemical hapten exposure. The time point: patch test 2, 6 weeks after DPC sensitization. Treatment in this sample: therapeutic diphenylcyclopropenone sensitization with weekly scalp DPC. Trimming left V 3 bases short and J 3 bases short, with 4 bases between. Germline V gives CDR1 MGHRA, CDR2 YSYEKL. The CDR3 runs to 12 residues. TCRdb redid the calling of the RACE reads with MiXCR, one entry per CDR3 protein. The repertoire includes hundreds of thousands of distinct CDR3 sequences, around 6% of them detected once, and about 5.6% sits in the top ten.

This sequence originates from a woman younger than 35 with alopecia areata. Some clones in this sample may be carry-over from other donors' samples. The chain is built from TRBV4-1 and TRBJ2-3; unclear D gene. Sequencing was performed on whole blood, taken in connection with sensitization to the hapten diphenylcyclopropenone (DPC). The CDR3 nucleotides read TGCGCCAGCAGCCATGCAACAGATACGCAGTATTTT. Translation: CASSHATDTQYF.